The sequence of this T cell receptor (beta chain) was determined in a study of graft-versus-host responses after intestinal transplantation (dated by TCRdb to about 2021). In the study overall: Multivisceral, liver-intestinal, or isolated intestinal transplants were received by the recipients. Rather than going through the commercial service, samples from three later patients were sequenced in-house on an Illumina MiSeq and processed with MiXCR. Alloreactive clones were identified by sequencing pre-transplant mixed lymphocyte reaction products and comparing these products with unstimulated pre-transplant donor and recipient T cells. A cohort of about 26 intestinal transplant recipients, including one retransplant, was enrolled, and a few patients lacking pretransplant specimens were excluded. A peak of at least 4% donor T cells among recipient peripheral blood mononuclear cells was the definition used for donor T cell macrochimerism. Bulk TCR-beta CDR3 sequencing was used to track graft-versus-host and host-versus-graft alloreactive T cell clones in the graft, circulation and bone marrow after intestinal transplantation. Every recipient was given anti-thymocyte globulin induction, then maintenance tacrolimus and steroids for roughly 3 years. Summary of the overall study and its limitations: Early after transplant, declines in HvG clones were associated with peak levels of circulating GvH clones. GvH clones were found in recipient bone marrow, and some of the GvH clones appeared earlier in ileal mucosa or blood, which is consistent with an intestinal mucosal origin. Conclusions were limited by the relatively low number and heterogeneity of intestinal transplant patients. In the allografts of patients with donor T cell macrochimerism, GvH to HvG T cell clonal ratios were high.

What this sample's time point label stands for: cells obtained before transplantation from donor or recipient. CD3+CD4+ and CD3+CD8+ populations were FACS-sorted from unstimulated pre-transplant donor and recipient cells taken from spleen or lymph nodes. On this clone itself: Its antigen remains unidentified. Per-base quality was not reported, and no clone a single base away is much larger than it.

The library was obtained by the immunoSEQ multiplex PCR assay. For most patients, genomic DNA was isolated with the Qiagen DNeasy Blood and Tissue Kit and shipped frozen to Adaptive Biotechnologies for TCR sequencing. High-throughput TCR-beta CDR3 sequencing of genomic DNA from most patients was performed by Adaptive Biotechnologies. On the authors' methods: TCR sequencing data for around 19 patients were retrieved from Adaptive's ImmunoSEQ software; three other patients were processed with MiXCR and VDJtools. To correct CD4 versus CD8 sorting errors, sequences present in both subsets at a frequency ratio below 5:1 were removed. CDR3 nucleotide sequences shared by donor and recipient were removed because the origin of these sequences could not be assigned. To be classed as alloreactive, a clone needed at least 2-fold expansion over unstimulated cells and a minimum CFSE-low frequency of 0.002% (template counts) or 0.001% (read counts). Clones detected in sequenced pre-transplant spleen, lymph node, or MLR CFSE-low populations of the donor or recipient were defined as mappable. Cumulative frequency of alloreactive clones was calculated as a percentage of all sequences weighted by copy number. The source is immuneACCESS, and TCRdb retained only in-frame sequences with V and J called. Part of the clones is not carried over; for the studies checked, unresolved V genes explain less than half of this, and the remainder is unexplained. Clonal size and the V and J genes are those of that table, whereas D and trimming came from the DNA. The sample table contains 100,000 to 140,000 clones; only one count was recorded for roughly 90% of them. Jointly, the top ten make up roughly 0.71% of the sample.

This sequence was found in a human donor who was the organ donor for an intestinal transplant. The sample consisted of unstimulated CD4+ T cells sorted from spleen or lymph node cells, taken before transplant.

In nucleotides, the sequence is TGTGCCAGCAGCCCAACGGCGGGGGCGTACTATGGCTACACCTTC. It translates as CASSPTAGAYYGYTF. Recombination linked TRBV6-1 to TRBJ1-2, and the D gene may be TRBD1, 6 bases matching. The germline V gene gives CDR1 as MNHNS and CDR2 as SASEGT. V gives up 6 bases and J gives up 3 bases, and the segment between their germline ends measures 17 bases. Measured from the cysteine to the phenylalanine, the CDR3 is 15 residues long. The sequence is cut down to CDR3 DNA, 45 bases in frame from base 1.